The T cell receptor beta chain under discussion was sequenced for a study of blood T cell repertoires in COVID-19. The overall study: From T cells, B-cell-depleted T cells, or PBMCs came the material, which was cDNA or gDNA.

V was clipped by 0 bases and J by 8 bases, with 17 bases between them. CDR1 is SGHRS and CDR2 is YFSETQ in the germline V gene. The CDR3 spans 15 residues. The data were produced by immunoSEQ multiplex PCR, yet TCRdb's version contains in-frame clones alone and is incomplete. The table has approximately 86,000 clones, around 89% seen once. This rearrangement joins TRBV5-1 to TRBJ1-2; D ambiguous. Sample: peripheral blood. This clonotype was obtained from a man aged 45-65 years with acute or convalescent COVID-19. The CDR3 DNA is TGCGCCAGCAGCTTGGAGGGCCTGTTGCCGGGGGGCTACACCTTC. Translating gives CASSLEGLLPGGYTF.